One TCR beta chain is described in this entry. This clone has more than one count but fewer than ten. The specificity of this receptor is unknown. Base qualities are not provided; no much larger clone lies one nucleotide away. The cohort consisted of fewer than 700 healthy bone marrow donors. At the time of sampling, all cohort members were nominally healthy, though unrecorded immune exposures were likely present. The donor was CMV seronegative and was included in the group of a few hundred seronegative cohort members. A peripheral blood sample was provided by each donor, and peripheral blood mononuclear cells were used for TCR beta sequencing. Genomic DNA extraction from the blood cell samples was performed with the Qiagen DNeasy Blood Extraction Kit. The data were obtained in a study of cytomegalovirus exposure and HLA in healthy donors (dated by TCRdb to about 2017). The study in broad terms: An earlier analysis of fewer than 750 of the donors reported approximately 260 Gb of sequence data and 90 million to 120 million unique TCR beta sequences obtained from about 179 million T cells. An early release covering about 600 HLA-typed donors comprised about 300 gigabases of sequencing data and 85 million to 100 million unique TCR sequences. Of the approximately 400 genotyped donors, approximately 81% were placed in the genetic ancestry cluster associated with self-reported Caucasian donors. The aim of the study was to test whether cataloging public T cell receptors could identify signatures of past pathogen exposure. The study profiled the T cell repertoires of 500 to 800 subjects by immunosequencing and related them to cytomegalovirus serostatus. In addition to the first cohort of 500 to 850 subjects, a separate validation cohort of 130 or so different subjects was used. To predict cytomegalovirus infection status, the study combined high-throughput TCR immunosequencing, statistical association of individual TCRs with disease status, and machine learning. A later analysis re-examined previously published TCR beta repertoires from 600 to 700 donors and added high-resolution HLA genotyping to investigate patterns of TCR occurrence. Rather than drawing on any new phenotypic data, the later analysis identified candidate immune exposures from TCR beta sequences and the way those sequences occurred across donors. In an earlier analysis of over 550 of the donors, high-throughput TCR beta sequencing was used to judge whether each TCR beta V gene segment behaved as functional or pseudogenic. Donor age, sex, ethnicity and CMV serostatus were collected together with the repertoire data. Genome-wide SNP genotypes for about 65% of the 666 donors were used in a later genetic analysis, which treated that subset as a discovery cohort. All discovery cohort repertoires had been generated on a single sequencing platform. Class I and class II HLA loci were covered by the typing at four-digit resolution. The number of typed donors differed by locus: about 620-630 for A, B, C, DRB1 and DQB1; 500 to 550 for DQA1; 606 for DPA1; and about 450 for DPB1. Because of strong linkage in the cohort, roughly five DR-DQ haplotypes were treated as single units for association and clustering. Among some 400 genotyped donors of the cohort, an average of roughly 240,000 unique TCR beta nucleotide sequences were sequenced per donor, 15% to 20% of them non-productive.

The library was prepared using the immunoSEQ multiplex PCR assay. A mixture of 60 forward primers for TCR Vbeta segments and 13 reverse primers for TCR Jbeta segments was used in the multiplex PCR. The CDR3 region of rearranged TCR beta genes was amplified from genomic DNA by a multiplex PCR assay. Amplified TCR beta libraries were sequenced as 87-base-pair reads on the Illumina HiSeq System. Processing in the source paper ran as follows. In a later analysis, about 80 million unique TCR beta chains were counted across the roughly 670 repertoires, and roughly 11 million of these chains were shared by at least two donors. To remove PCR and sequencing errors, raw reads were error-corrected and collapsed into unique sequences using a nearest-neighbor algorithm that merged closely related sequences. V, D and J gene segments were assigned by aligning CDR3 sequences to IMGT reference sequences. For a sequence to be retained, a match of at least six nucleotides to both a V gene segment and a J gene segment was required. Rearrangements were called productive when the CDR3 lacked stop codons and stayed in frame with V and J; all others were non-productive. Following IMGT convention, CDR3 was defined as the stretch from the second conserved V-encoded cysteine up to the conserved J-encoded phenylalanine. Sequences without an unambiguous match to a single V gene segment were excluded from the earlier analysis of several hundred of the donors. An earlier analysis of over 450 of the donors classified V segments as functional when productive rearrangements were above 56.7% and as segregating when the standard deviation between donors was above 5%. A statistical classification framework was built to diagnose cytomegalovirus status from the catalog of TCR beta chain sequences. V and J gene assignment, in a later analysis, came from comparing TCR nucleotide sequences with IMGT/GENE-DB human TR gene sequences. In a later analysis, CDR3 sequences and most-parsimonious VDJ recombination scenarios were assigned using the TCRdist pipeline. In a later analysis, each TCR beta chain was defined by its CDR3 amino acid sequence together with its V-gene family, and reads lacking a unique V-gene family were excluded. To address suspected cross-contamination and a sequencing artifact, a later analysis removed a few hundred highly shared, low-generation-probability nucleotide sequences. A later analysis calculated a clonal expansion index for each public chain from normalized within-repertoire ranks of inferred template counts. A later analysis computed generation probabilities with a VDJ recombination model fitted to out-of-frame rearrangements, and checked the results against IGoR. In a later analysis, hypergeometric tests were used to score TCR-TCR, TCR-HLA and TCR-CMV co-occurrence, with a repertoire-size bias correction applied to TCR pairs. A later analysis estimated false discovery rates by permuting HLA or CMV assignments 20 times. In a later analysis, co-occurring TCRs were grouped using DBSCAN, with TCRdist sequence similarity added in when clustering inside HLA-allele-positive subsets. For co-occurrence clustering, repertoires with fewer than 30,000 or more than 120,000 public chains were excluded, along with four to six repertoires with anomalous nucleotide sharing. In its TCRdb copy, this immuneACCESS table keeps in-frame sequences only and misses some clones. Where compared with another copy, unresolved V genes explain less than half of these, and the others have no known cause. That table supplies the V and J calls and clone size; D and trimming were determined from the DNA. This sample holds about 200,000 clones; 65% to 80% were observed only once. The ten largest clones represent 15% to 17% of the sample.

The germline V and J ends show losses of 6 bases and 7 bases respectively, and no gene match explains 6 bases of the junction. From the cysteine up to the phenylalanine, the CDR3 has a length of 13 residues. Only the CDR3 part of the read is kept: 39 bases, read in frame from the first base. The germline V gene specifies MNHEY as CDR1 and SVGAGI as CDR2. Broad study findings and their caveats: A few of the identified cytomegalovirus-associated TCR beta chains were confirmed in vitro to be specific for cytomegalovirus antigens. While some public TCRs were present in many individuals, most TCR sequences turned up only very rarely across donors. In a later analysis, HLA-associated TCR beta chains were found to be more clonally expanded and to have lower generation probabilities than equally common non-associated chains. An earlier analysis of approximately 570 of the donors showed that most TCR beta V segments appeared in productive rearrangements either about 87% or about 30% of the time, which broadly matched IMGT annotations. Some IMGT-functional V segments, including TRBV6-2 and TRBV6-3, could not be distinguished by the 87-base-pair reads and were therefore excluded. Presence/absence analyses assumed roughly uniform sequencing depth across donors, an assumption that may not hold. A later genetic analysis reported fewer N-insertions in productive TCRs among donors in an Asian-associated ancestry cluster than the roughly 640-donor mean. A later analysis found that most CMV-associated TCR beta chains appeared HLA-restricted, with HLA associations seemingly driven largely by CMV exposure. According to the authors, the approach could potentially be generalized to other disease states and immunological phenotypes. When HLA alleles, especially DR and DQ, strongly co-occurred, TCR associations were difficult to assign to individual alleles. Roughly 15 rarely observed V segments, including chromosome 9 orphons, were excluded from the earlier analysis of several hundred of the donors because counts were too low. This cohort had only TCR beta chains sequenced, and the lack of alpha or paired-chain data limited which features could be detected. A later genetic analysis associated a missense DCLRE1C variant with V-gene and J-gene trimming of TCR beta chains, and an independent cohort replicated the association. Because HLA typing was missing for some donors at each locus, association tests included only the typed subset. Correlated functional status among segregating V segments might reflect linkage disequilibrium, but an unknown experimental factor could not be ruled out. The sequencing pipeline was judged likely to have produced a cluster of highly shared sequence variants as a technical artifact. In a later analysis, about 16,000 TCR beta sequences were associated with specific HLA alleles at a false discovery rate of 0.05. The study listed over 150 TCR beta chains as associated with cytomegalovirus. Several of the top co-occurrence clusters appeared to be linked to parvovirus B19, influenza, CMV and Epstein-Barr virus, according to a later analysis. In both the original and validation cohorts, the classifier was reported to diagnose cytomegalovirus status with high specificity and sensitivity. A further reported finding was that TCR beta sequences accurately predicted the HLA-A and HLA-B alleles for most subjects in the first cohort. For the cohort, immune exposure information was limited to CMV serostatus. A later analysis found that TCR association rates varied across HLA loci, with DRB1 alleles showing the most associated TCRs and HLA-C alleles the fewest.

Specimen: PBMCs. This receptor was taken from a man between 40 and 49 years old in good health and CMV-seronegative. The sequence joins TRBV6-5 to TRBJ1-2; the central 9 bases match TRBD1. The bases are TGTGCCAGCAGCATACAGGGGGCGCGTGGCTACACCTTC. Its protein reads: CASSIQGARGYTF.